Here is one T cell receptor beta chain with its context. Its antigen is currently unknown. Germline CDR1 reads MNHEY; CDR2 reads SVGAGI. The CDR3 extends over 14 amino acids. Unmatched junction bases numbered 1, after V lost 4 bases and J lost 1 base. The data originate from a study of PD-1 blockade in classical Hodgkin lymphoma. Study-wide points: Reported baseline diversity: healthy donors highest, relapsed/refractory patients lowest. With CD4+ cells, TCR diversity rose significantly by C4D1, but not with CD8+ cells.

The table came from immunoSEQ multiplex PCR; TCRdb's copy has only in-frame clones and leaves some out. This table has 30,000 or so clones, 82% appearing once. With no exception, relapse followed autologous stem cell transplantation in all patients, and brentuximab vedotin exposure varied. Complete response, partial response or progressive disease were the best responses. J is TRBJ1-3 and V is TRBV6-5; TRBD1 aligns across 7 bases. This TCR came from a human donor with classical Hodgkin lymphoma. The specimen comprised peripheral blood mononuclear cells (PBMCs), sampled at baseline. CDR3 coding DNA: TGTGCCAGCAGTTGGGACAGTTCTGGAAACACCATATATTTT. This translates into CASSWDSSGNTIYF.